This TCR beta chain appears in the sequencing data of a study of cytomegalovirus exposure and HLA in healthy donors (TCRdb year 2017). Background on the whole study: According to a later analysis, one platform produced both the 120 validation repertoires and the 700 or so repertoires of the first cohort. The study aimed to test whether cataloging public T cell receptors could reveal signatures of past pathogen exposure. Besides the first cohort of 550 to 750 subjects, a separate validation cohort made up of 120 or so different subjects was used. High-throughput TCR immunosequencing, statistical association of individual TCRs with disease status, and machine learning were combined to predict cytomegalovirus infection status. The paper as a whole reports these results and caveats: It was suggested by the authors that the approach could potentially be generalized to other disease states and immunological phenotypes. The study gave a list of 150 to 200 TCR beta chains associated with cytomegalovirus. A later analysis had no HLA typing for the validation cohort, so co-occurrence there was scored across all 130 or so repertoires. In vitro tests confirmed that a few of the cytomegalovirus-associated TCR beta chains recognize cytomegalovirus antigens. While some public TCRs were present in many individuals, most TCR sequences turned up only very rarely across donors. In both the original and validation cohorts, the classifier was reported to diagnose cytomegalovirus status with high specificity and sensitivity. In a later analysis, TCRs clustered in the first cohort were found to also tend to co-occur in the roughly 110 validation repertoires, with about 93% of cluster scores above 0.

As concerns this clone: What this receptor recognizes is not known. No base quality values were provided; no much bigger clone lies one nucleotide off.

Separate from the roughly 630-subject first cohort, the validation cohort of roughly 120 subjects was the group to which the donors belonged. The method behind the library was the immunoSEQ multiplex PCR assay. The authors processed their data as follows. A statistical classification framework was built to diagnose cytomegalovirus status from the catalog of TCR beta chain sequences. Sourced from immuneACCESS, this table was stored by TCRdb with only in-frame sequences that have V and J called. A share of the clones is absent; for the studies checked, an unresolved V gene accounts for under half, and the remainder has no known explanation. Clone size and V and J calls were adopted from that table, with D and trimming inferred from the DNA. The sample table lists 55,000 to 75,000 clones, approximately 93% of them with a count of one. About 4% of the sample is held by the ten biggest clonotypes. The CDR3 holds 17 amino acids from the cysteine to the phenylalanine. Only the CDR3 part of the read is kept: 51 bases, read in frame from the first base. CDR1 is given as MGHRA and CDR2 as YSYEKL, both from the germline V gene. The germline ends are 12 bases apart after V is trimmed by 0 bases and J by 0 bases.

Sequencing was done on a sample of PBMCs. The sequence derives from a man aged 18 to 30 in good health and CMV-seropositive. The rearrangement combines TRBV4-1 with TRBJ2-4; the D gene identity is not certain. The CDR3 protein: CASSQDVSELAKNIQYF. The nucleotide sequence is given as TGCGCCAGCAGCCAAGATGTTTCTGAACTAGCCAAAAACATTCAGTACTTC.